The rows below give T cell receptor beta chains drawn from one sample of a study of cytotoxic CD8 clonotypes in ibrutinib-treated CLL. The repertoire was sequenced with immunoSEQ multiplex PCR; TCRdb's copy has only in-frame clones and lacks some. This table has 45,000 or so clones, about 50% appearing once. Specimen: PBMCs, collected after 24 months of ibrutinib treatment. Receptors originate from a human donor with chronic lymphocytic leukemia. Each CDR3 is given with its conserved first and last residue. A D gene is named only where the DNA matches it firmly. Clone size, where shown, is once, few, many, or a class for clones that have expanded.

TRBD1 | TRBJ1-4 | TRBV27 | once | TGTGCCAGCAGTACTCCGACAGGGGATATAACTAATGAAAAACTGTTTTTT | CASSTPTGDITNEKLFF
- | TRBJ1-6 | TRBV18 | - | TGTGCCAGCTCACCACTCCCAGGCCTAGACCCAAATTCACCCCTCCACTTT | CASSPLPGLDPNSPLHF
- | TRBJ1-5 | TRBV5-8 | - | TGTGCCAGCAGCTTGGGGCAGACAATTAATCAGCCCCAGCATTTT | CASSLGQTINQPQHF
TRBD1 | TRBJ2-2 | TRBV2 | - | TGTGCCAGCAGCCGGGACAGTTCCACCGGGGAGCTGTTTTTT | CASSRDSSTGELFF
- | TRBJ2-7 | TRBV6-6 | - | TGTGCCAGCAGTCCATCCCCCTACGAGCAGTACTTC | CASSPSPYEQYF
- | TRBJ1-1 | TRBV29-1 | - | TGCAGCGCCTCCGACCCGAACACTGAAGCTTTCTTT | CSASDPNTEAFF
- | TRBJ1-2 | TRBV7-9 | once | TGTGCCAGCAGCTTAATCGGGGTGGCCTATGGCTACACCTTC | CASSLIGVAYGYTF
- | TRBJ1-5 | TRBV27 | - | TGTGCCAGCAGTTCGGGGGATCAGCCCCAGCATTTT | CASSSGDQPQHF
- | TRBJ2-7 | TRBV14 | few | TGTGCCAGCAGCCGGGCGGCGGGGTACGAGCAGTACTTC | CASSRAAGYEQYF
- | TRBJ1-5 | TRBV19 | - | TGTGCCAGTAGTCCGGGGACCCCCAATCAGCCCCAGCATTTT | CASSPGTPNQPQHF
- | TRBJ1-5 | TRBV27 | few | TGTGCCAGCAGTTTTACCCGGGGCAATCAGCCCCAGCATTTT | CASSFTRGNQPQHF